Described below is a single TCR beta chain sequence and its context. Its antigen remains undetermined. Base-call qualities are not available, and no considerably larger clone is one nucleotide away. Taken with the paper, the label for treatment or condition translates to: in vitro stimulation with specific CMV peptide epitopes to enrich CMV-specific T cells. This sample was included in a study of T cell repertoires in cytomegalovirus infection (dated by TCRdb to between 2018 and 2020). Looking at the study overall: Alongside well-studied HLA-B-restricted epitopes, the peptide stimulations were aimed at recently identified HLA-C-restricted CMV epitopes, whose presentation resists viral immunomodulation. Donor HLA type was relevant to the analysis, as public TCR beta signatures indicated carriage of CMV infection together with the matching HLA type. Summary of the overall study and its limitations: In the ex vivo response, HLA-C-restricted CMV-specific TCR beta clonotypes were dominant, and in two of eight donors the single most frequent clonotype came from this HLA-C-restricted group. Cumulative frequency of public TCR beta family members discriminated carriers of CMV infection plus the relevant HLA type in this cohort and an independent approximately 340-donor cohort.

Reads for this sample came from an Illumina HiSeq 1500. TCRdb handled the public reads itself, with Q25 trimming in fastp and clone calling in MiXCR, and kept productive beta chains. Every distinct CDR3 protein forms one entry, paired with its most common genes and DNA. Here the sample has about 310,000 distinct CDR3 sequences; 25% occur a single time. The top ten clones comprise about an eighth of the sample. This clonotype was obtained from a human donor in good health (CMV status not recorded). Some clones in this sample may be carry-over from other donors' samples. Source: cultured PBMCs, taken from culture after CMV antigen stimulation.

The DNA sequence reads TGTGCCACCAGTGATTTGTCGGCCGGGACGGCACCCTACAATGAGCAGTTCTTC. Its product reads: CATSDLSAGTAPYNEQFF. The rearranged chain carries TRBV24-1 and TRBJ2-1; the D element might be TRBD1 or TRBD2, as each aligns at 5 bases. Including the terminal cysteine and phenylalanine, the CDR3 comprises 18 residues. This entry keeps only the CDR3 DNA: 54 bases, framed from base 1. CDR1 is given as KGHDR and CDR2 as SFDVKD, both from the germline V gene. A distance of 16 bases separates the germline ends of V and J, which lose 0 bases and 2 bases respectively.